This T cell receptor beta chain appears in the sequencing data of a study of brain metastases from non-small cell lung cancer. Assay used: immunoSEQ multiplex PCR; TCRdb lists only in-frame clones, some missing. The sample consists of roughly 14,000 clones, around 83% of them appearing once. Germline lookup yields CDR1 SGHRS and CDR2 YFSETQ. The CDR3 is made up of 16 amino acids. With 1 base removed from V and 0 bases from J, the gap between germline ends came to 10 bases. The chain combines TRBV5-1 with TRBJ1-4, with unresolved D. The TCR sequence derives from a donor at least 40 years old with non-small cell lung cancer. Sequencing input: primary lung tumor tissue. CDR3 loop: CASSLWPDATNEKLFF. As DNA, the CDR3 is TGCGCCAGCAGCTTGTGGCCAGACGCAACTAATGAAAAACTGTTTTTT.